This T cell receptor beta chain emerged from a study of CD8 T cells in Susac syndrome. There are 14 residues in the CDR3. Between the trimmed V and J ends, which lost 3 bases and 1 base, there was a span of 10 bases. Germline CDR1 GTSNPN, CDR2 SVGIG (reference sequence). TEMRA cells underwent FACS enrichment and CD8+ and CD4+ T cells underwent negative isolation. When the RNA was reverse transcribed, random hexamers were used with an input of roughly 0.5 to 1 ug. A single record per CDR3 protein comes from TCRdb applying MiXCR to the immunoSEQ multiplex PCR reads. The profile shows more than 200,000 distinct CDR3 sequences, approximately 92% of them singletons.

The chain links TRBV30 to TRBJ1-5; D is possibly TRBD1 (5 bases). This receptor was obtained from a human donor with multiple sclerosis. Sequencing was carried out using CD4+ T cells from PBMCs. DNA of the CDR3: TGTGCCTGGAGCGGAGGGGACAGCAATCAGCCCCAGCATTTT. Its translation is CAWSGGDSNQPQHF.